The rows below give T cell receptor beta chains drawn from one sample of a study of cytomegalovirus exposure and HLA in healthy donors. The method was immunoSEQ multiplex PCR; TCRdb's version includes in-frame clones alone and lacks a portion of them. Of about 190,000 clones in the sample, 80% to 85% were seen once. Source material: PBMCs. Source of these receptors: a boy between 10 and 17 years old in good health and CMV-seronegative. Each CDR3 is given with its conserved first and last residue. D genes are given only for firm matches. Part of the rows lack a size; the others show once, few, many or a class for expanded clones.

D	J	size	V	DNA	CDR3
NA	TRBJ2-7	NA	TRBV5-8	TGTGCCAGCAGCTTGGGACAGCCCGCCTACGAGCAGTACTTC	CASSLGQPAYEQYF
TRBD1	TRBJ2-7	NA	TRBV7-3	TGTGCCAGCAGCCCAGGGACAGGACCCTCCTACGAGCAGTACTTC	CASSPGTGPSYEQYF
TRBD1	TRBJ2-5	NA	TRBV12-5	TGTGCTAGTGGTTCGAGGGACAGGGGTTTGGGGACCCAGTACTTC	CASGSRDRGLGTQYF
NA	TRBJ1-2	NA	TRBV15	TGTGCCACCAGCAGAGAGGGAGACTATGGCTACACCTTC	CATSREGDYGYTF
NA	TRBJ2-7	NA	TRBV6-1	TGTGCCAGCAGTCACAGGGTTGTGGCCTACGAGCAGTACTTC	CASSHRVVAYEQYF
NA	TRBJ2-1	NA	TRBV10-1	TGCGCCAGCAGTGAGGCTACCTACAATGAGCAGTTCTTC	CASSEATYNEQFF
TRBD2	TRBJ2-7	few	TRBV30	TGTGCCTGGGGTCTAGCGGGAGTCTACGAGCAGTACTTC	CAWGLAGVYEQYF
NA	TRBJ2-5	NA	TRBV5-8	TGTGCCAGCAGCCCCCGGAGGTCGGGCACCCCAGCGGAGACCCAGTACTTC	CASSPRRSGTPAETQYF
TRBD1	TRBJ2-2	NA	TRBV28	TGTGCCAGCAGTTTTGTATCAGGGGGTCACGGGGAGCTGTTTTTT	CASSFVSGGHGELFF
NA	TRBJ2-2	few	TRBV5-1	TGCGCCAGCAGCTTGGCGAGGGTGACCGGGGAGCTGTTTTTT	CASSLARVTGELFF
NA	TRBJ2-7	NA	TRBV19	TGTGCCAGTAGTATTGGGCTGAAATGGTACGAGCAGTACTTC	CASSIGLKWYEQYF
NA	TRBJ2-7	few	TRBV7-9	TGTGCCAGCAGCCCCCAGCGGAAGCGAAACTCCTACGAGCAGTACTTC	CASSPQRKRNSYEQYF
TRBD2	TRBJ2-7	NA	TRBV27	TGTGGGGGACTAGCGGGAGGGCCTTGGGACGAGCAGTACTTC	CGGLAGGPWDEQYF
NA	TRBJ2-5	NA	TRBV30	TGTGCCTGGAGTGACGGTGTGACCCAGTACTTC	CAWSDGVTQYF
NA	TRBJ1-2	NA	TRBV29-1	TGCAGCGTTGTAACGGGAGGCCCCAACTATGGCTACACCTTC	CSVVTGGPNYGYTF
NA	TRBJ1-5	few	TRBV7-8	TGTGCCAGCAGCTTAGGTAGAAATCAGCCCCAGCATTTT	CASSLGRNQPQHF
NA	TRBJ2-5	NA	TRBV28	TGTGCCAGCAGCCCCCTAGTGGGAGAGACCCAGTACTTC	CASSPLVGETQYF
NA	TRBJ2-2	NA	TRBV6-4	TGTGCCAGCAGTGGTGGACTTAACACCGGGGAGCTGTTTTTT	CASSGGLNTGELFF
NA	TRBJ2-7	NA	TRBV30	TGTGCCTGGAGTGTAGCAGGGTACGAGCAGTACTTC	CAWSVAGYEQYF
TRBD1	TRBJ2-7	NA	TRBV6-6	TGTGCCAGCAGTCCATCGGGACAGGGAGCCTACGAGCAGTACTTC	CASSPSGQGAYEQYF
TRBD1	TRBJ1-2	NA	TRBV7-2	TGTGCCAGCAGTCCAGACAGGGCAGTAGGCTACACCTTC	CASSPDRAVGYTF
TRBD1	TRBJ2-1	NA	TRBV29-1	TGCAGCGTGCGGGGACAGGGGGCCTACAATGAGCAGTTCTTC	CSVRGQGAYNEQFF
TRBD2	TRBJ2-1	NA	TRBV18	TGTGCCAGCTCATCCTGGACTAGCGGGAGAGGTAATGAGCAGTTCTTC	CASSSWTSGRGNEQFF
TRBD1	TRBJ2-5	NA	TRBV29-1	TGCAGCGCCGAGCCAGGGGGAGAGACCCAGTACTTC	CSAEPGGETQYF
NA	TRBJ2-1	NA	TRBV4-2	TGTGCCAGCAGCCAAGAACCCCAGGGGTGGGATGAGCAGTTCTTC	CASSQEPQGWDEQFF